The entry below describes one T cell receptor (beta chain). These data originate in a study of T-cell reconstitution after alpha-beta-depleted transplantation in children. The library targeted TCRbeta and was prepared with unique molecular identifiers. In TCRdb, the PCR reads were re-called with MiXCR into one record per CDR3 protein. This table has hundreds of thousands of distinct CDR3 sequences, about 23% appearing once. This clonotype was sampled from a boy in the first two years of life who had a stem cell transplant for acute myeloid leukemia, so the T cells may come from the graft donor. Specimen: PBMCs, mostly from graft donor cells, collected 360 days after TCRalphabeta/CD19-depleted stem cell transplant.

The CDR3, as DNA: TGCAGCGCTCATTTCAGGACCTCGAACACCGGGGAGCTGTTTTTT. It yields the protein CSAHFRTSNTGELFF. This chain joins TRBV29-1 and TRBJ2-2; D unresolved. Germline V gene sequence: CDR1 SQVTM, CDR2 ANQGSEA. Deletions cut 7 bases from V and 0 bases from J, with 15 bases between. The CDR3 totals 15 residues.